Below, 18 T cell receptor beta chains from the same sample are listed, as sequenced in a study of low-dose radiotherapy and immunotherapy resistance in tumors. Described time point: before trial treatment. TRAV- and TRBV-specific primers primed first-strand cDNA, covering alpha and beta chains. A roughly 19-cycle PCR with a constant-region primer and V-primer adapter amplified TCRs. TCRdb reprocessed the reads via MiXCR and lists one record per CDR3 protein. The repertoire holds approximately 90,000 distinct CDR3 sequences, 9.4% seen once, with around 0.98% in the top ten. The material was PBMCs, obtained before treatment. The receptors come from a male donor with prostate cancer.

This clonotype showed up many times. The chain carries TRBV14 and TRBJ2-3; the match to TRBD2 covers 8 bases. The CDR3 is 16 amino acids. Germline assignment: CDR1 SGHDN and CDR2 FVKESK. J was trimmed by 2 bases and V by 5 bases; bases with no gene match: 9. CDR3 protein: CASSFLSSGATDTQYF. CDR3 coding DNA: TGTGCCAGCAGCTTCCTGAGTAGCGGGGCCACAGATACGCAGTATTTT.

In its sample, this clonotype was seen a few times. V is TRBV28 and J is TRBJ2-1; D call uncertain. The CDR3 sequence is 12 residues long. Trimming pared 2 bases from V and 9 bases from J, leaving 8 bases between. CDR1 is MDHEN, CDR2 SYDVKM, per germline. The CDR3 spells CASSLQFGEQFF. The CDR3 region has the DNA TGTGCCAGCAGTTTACAGTTCGGTGAGCAGTTCTTC.

This clonotype was seen ten or more times. This chain joins TRBV28 and TRBJ2-3; 10 nucleotides line up with TRBD2. Per germline, CDR1 MDHEN and CDR2 SYDVKM. The J segment lost 5 bases and the V segment lost 4 bases, leaving 12 bases of the junction unmatched. The CDR3 has 17 amino acids. The CDR3 nucleotides read TGTGCCAGCAGTTCTGCAGGTAGCGGGAGGCAGGGAGATACGCAGTATTTT. Its protein is CASSSAGSGRQGDTQYF.

This clonotype was recorded at least ten times. CDR3 nucleotide sequence: TGTGCCAGTAGCGGTGCGGGCAACACCGGGGAGCTGTTTTTT. It yields the protein CASSGAGNTGELFF. The chain carries TRBV19 and TRBJ2-2; TRBD2 is a possible D gene (5 bases). The CDR3 loop spans 14 amino acids. The V end was cut by 6 bases, the J end by 2 bases, with 10 bases between. The germline V gene encodes CDR1 LNHDA and CDR2 SQIVND (reference sequence).

This clonotype was observed at least ten times. The V gene is TRBV7-9, the J gene TRBJ2-2; D may be TRBD1 (5 bases). Trimming took off 5 bases at V and 7 bases at J, with 8 bases between the two ends. CDR3 length: 12 amino acids. CDR1 and CDR2 from the germline V gene are SEHNR and FQNEAQ (reference sequence). The CDR3 region is CASSQGIGELFF. For the CDR3, the DNA is TGTGCCAGCAGCCAGGGAATCGGGGAGCTGTTTTTT.

This clonotype was detected ten times or more. The chain employs TRBV9 and TRBJ2-2; a weak D match, TRBD2 (5 bases). In germline, CDR1 is SGDLS, CDR2 YYNGEE. CDR3 length equals 15 residues. Trimming stripped 4 bases from V and 0 bases from J, with 10 bases between. The CDR3 DNA follows: TGTGCCAGCAGCCGACTAACCTCGAACACCGGGGAGCTGTTTTTT. It is translated as CASSRLTSNTGELFF.

This clonotype has ten or more counts. The rearrangement links TRBV4-1 to TRBJ1-1, with D hard to call. Per germline, CDR1 MGHRA and CDR2 YSYEKL. V was shortened by 0 bases and J by 4 bases, with 12 bases between the two germline ends. The CDR3 runs to 15 residues. The CDR3 sequence is CASSQDPLAVTEAFF. CDR3 DNA sequence: TGCGCCAGCAGCCAAGATCCGTTAGCGGTCACTGAAGCTTTCTTT.

This clonotype was observed many times. This sequence joins TRBV20-1 and TRBJ2-7; 7 nucleotides match TRBD1. Germline V lookup: CDR1 DFQATT, CDR2 SNEGSKA (reference sequence). Trimming cost V 6 bases and J 1 base; bases outside gene matches: 9. The CDR3 loop spans 14 amino acids. CDR3 coding DNA: TGCAGTGCGGTTCCTAGACAGGGTTCCTACGAGCAGTACTTC. Amino acids: CSAVPRQGSYEQYF.

The chain has TRBV7-3 and TRBJ1-6; D remains unclear. CDR3 length: 14 amino acids. Trimming stripped 1 base from V and 6 bases from J, with 7 bases between. The germline V gene has CDR1 SGHTA and CDR2 FQGTGA. DNA of the CDR3: TGTGCCAGCAGCTTAAGTCGTGGTAATTCACCCCTCCACTTT. Translated: CASSLSRGNSPLHF.

This clonotype is labeled as medium-sized. This chain connects TRBV6-8 to TRBJ2-1; 14 bases are shared with TRBD2. The ends lost 5 bases at V and 7 bases at J; junction bases unmatched: 7. The CDR3 contains 16 residues. The germline V gene has CDR1 MNHGY and CDR2 SAAAGT. This CDR3 is CASSISGTSGSNEQFF. In DNA, the CDR3 is TGTGCCAGCAGTATATCCGGGACTAGCGGGAGTAATGAGCAGTTCTTC.

Ten or more counts support this clonotype. The V and J genes are TRBV9 and TRBJ2-1, with a weak D call TRBD1 (5 bases). V was pared by 2 bases and J by 7 bases, with 13 bases between. The CDR3 contains 14 residues. The germline gives CDR1 SGDLS, CDR2 YYNGEE. Written as DNA, the CDR3 is TGTGCCAGCAGCGTCGGGCCTCCAGGGAATGAGCAGTTCTTC. It translates to CASSVGPPGNEQFF.

This clonotype was counted ten times or more. V gene TRBV5-8 combines with J gene TRBJ2-2; 12 positions match TRBD1. Unmatched junction bases numbered 4, after V lost 4 bases and J lost 0 bases. Per the germline V gene, CDR1 is SGHTS and CDR2 is YDEGEE. This CDR3 region has 17 residues. CDR3 in amino acids: CASSPGTGGTNTGELFF. As DNA, the CDR3 is TGTGCCAGCAGCCCCGGGACAGGGGGCACGAACACCGGGGAGCTGTTTTTT. The full variable domain, with the rest looked up from reference TRBV5-8 and TRBJ2-2, is EAGVTQSPTHLIKTRGQQATLRCSPISGHTSVYWYQQALGLGLQFLLWYDEGEERNRGNFPPRFSGRQFPNYSSELNVNALELEDSALYLCASSPGTGGTNTGELFFGEGSRLTVL.

At least ten counts were recorded for this clonotype. This rearrangement joins TRBV28 to TRBJ2-3; no clear D gene. CDR1 and CDR2 from the germline V gene are MDHEN and SYDVKM. V shed 7 bases and J shed 0 bases, with 17 bases lying between them. The length of the CDR3 is 16 residues. CDR3: CASTPLVLLSTDTQYF. In nucleotides, the CDR3 is TGTGCCAGCACCCCTCTGGTGCTTTTGAGCACAGATACGCAGTATTTT.

This clonotype has ten or more counts. The J gene is TRBJ2-3, the V gene TRBV4-3; possibly TRBD1 or TRBD2 for D (5 bases each). V gave up 0 bases and J gave up 0 bases, with 7 bases separating them. CDR1 and CDR2 from the germline V gene are LGHNA and YSLEER. This CDR3 is built from 15 residues. CDR3 loop: CASSQDRDSTDTQYF. CDR3 sequence (DNA): TGCGCCAGCAGCCAAGATCGGGACAGCACAGATACGCAGTATTTT.

CDR3 nucleotides: TGCGCCAGCAGGCCCCGGGAGGGTTCATCCAATGAGCAGTTCTTC. Amino acids: CASRPREGSSNEQFF. This chain uses TRBV5-1 with TRBJ2-1, with 8 bases fitting TRBD2. CDR1 and CDR2 (germline): SGHRS, YFSETQ. The CDR3 loop spans 15 amino acids. V lost 5 bases and J lost 6; bases outside the gene matches: 10.

This clonotype was recorded many times. The chain links TRBV12-5 to TRBJ1-5; 7 bases match TRBD1. V was clipped by 5 bases and J by 7 bases; unmatched bases: 5. Per the germline V gene, CDR1 is LGHNT and CDR2 is FRNRAP. The CDR3 spans 13 residues. CDR3 sequence (DNA): TGTGCTAGTGGTACGGAACAGGGGCAGCCCCAGCATTTT. Protein sequence: CASGTEQGQPQHF. Full variable domain (rest looked up from reference TRBV12-5 and TRBJ1-5): DARVTQTPRHKVTEMGQEVTMRCQPILGHNTVFWYRQTMMQGLELLAYFRNRAPLDDSGMPKDRFSAEMPDATLATLKIQPSEPRDSAVYFCASGTEQGQPQHFGDGTRLSIL.

This clonotype appeared many times. The rearrangement joins TRBV5-1 to TRBJ2-2; D possibly matches TRBD1 or TRBD2 (5 bases each). Between the trimmed V and J ends, which lost 7 bases and 0 bases, there was a span of 10 bases. The CDR3 covers 14 residues. From germline, CDR1 is SGHRS and CDR2 YFSETQ. CDR3 DNA: TGCGCCAGCGGTGGGGGACCGAACACCGGGGAGCTGTTTTTT. It encodes CASGGGPNTGELFF.

The chain carries TRBV27 and TRBJ2-2; maybe TRBD1 (6 bases). From germline, CDR1 is MNHEY and CDR2 SMNVEV (reference sequence). V lost 5 bases and J lost 2, with 15 bases in between. The CDR3 has 16 residues. The CDR3 region is CASSTDRQVNTGELFF. The CDR3 DNA reads as TGTGCCAGCAGTACCGACCGACAGGTTAACACCGGGGAGCTGTTTTTT.